This entry lists 30 T cell receptor beta chains sequenced from one sample in a study of blood T cell repertoires in COVID-19. Using immunoSEQ multiplex PCR, the repertoire was profiled, and TCRdb retains in-frame clones only, with some absent. The repertoire has around 32,000 clones, 80% to 90% of them found once; the top ten carry 5.5%. The sequenced sample was peripheral blood. These TCRs come from an elderly woman with active or convalescent COVID-19.

CDR3 bases: TGTGCCAGCAGCCAAGACCTACCGGGACTAGACACAGATACGCAGTATTTT. Its translation is CASSQDLPGLDTDTQYF. The V gene is TRBV3-1 (or the pseudogene TRBV3-2), the J gene TRBJ2-3; 8 nucleotides line up with TRBD2. The CDR3 runs to 17 residues. Germline CDR1 is LGHDT and CDR2 is YNNKEL (reference sequence). Losses at the gene ends were 0 bases for V and 2 bases for J; bases not matched to a gene: 7.

The CDR3: CAITRGTGNYEQYF. The CDR3 nucleotides read TGTGCCATCACCCGTGGGACAGGTAACTACGAGCAGTACTTC. V is TRBV10-3 and J is TRBJ2-7; 8 nucleotides line up with TRBD1. The CDR3 totals 14 residues. With V trimmed by 7 bases and J by 3 bases, 8 bases remained unmatched. Germline V gene lookup returns CDR1 ENHRY and CDR2 SYGVKD.

The CDR3 here is CASSESSGRNEQFF. DNA of the CDR3: TGTGCCAGCAGTGAGTCTAGCGGGAGGAATGAGCAGTTCTTC. The rearrangement joins TRBV6-4 to TRBJ2-1; 11 nucleotides line up with TRBD2. Germline lookup yields CDR1 MRHNA and CDR2 SNTAGT. V was pared by 3 bases and J by 7 bases, with 2 bases of the junction left unmatched. This CDR3 contains 14 residues.

This chain uses TRBV5-5 with TRBJ1-5, with 8 nucleotides matching TRBD1. The germline gives CDR1 SGHKS, CDR2 YYEKEE (reference sequence). Trimming at V came to 3 bases and at J to 3 bases, leaving 5 bases not matched to a gene. This CDR3 contains 15 residues. Written as DNA, the CDR3 is TGTGCCAGCAGCTCGTCGACAGGGGCCAATCAGCCCCAGCATTTT. Its protein is CASSSSTGANQPQHF.

The rearrangement joins TRBV7-9 to TRBJ1-2; D is uncertain. The CDR3 covers 14 residues. Germline CDR1 is SEHNR and CDR2 is FQNEAQ (reference sequence). V gave up 3 bases and J gave up 1 base, with 9 bases separating them. The CDR3 nucleotides read TGTGCCAGCAGCTTTATTAGTTTTAACTATGGCTACACCTTC. Amino acids: CASSFISFNYGYTF. The variable domain in full, with the rest retrieved from reference TRBV7-9 and TRBJ1-2, is DTGVSQNPRHKITKRGQNVTFRCDPISEHNRLYWYRQTLGQGPEFLTYFQNEAQLEKSRLLSDRFSAERPKGSFSTLEIQRTEQGDSAMYLCASSFISFNYGYTFGSGTRLTVV.

J is TRBJ1-1 and V is TRBV30, with 9 bases fitting TRBD1. Germline CDR1 reads GTSNPN; CDR2 reads SVGIG (reference sequence). This CDR3 spans 15 amino acids. V lost 0 bases to trimming and J lost 6 bases; unmatched junction nucleotides: 8. The chain's CDR3 is CAWSVLPRDRAEAFF. The DNA for the CDR3 is TGTGCCTGGAGTGTCCTTCCCCGGGACAGGGCTGAAGCTTTCTTT.

This clone was found once. V and J are TRBV6-2 or TRBV6-3 and TRBJ1-1; D is undetermined. Germline CDR1 and CDR2: MNHEY and SVGEGT. V lost 5 bases to trimming and J lost 5 bases, with 18 bases between them. The CDR3 length is 15 residues. CDR3 DNA: TGTGCCAGCAGTCTACGTGGACTCCTGAGGACTGAAGCTTTCTTT. It translates to CASSLRGLLRTEAFF.

V usage is TRBV2 and J usage is TRBJ1-5; D might be TRBD1 (5 bases). Germline assignment: CDR1 SNHLY and CDR2 FYNNEI. This CDR3 has 15 amino acids. Trimming left V 7 bases short and J 3 bases short, with 16 bases between. The CDR3 loop reads CASKMGGQYNQPQHF. In DNA form, the CDR3 reads TGTGCCAGCAAGATGGGGGGTCAGTACAATCAGCCCCAGCATTTT.

The V and J genes are TRBV5-6 and TRBJ2-1; 11 bases align to TRBD2. The germline V gene encodes CDR1 SGHDT and CDR2 YYEEEE. Trimming at V came to 2 bases and at J to 3 bases, leaving 4 bases not matched to a gene. The CDR3 has 16 amino acids. This chain's CDR3 is CASSFRTSGFYNEQFF. The CDR3 region has the DNA TGTGCCAGCAGCTTTCGGACTAGCGGGTTCTACAATGAGCAGTTCTTC. Filled out from reference TRBV5-6 and TRBJ2-1, the complete variable domain reads DAGVTQSPTHLIKTRGQQVTLRCSPKSGHDTVSWYQQALGQGPQFIFQYYEEEERQRGNFPDRFSGHQFPNYSSELNVNALLLGDSALYLCASSFRTSGFYNEQFFGPGTRLTVL.

The gene calls are TRBV18 and TRBJ1-2; D not resolved. This CDR3 has 15 amino acids. The V gene's germline CDR1 is KGHSH and CDR2 LQKENI. V was cut by 2 bases and J by 5 bases, with 15 bases left in between. The CDR3 sequence: CASSPMEGWGYGYTF. CDR3 bases: TGTGCCAGCTCACCAATGGAGGGCTGGGGTTATGGCTACACCTTC.

The chain links TRBV7-9 to TRBJ2-5, with D possibly TRBD2 on 5 matching bases. Deletions cut 5 bases from V and 5 bases from J, with 12 bases between. Germline V gene sequence: CDR1 SEHNR, CDR2 FQNEAQ (reference sequence). The CDR3 loop spans 13 amino acids. This CDR3 is CASSPSRSETQYF. The CDR3 bases are TGTGCCAGCAGCCCTAGCCGCTCGGAGACCCAGTACTTC. The variable domain in full, completed from reference TRBV7-9 and TRBJ2-5, reads DTGVSQNPRHKITKRGQNVTFRCDPISEHNRLYWYRQTLGQGPEFLTYFQNEAQLEKSRLLSDRFSAERPKGSFSTLEIQRTEQGDSAMYLCASSPSRSETQYFGPGTRLLVL.

The V gene is TRBV5-1, the J gene TRBJ2-7, with D unresolved. Germline V lookup: CDR1 SGHRS, CDR2 YFSETQ. CDR3 length: 14 residues. The ends were cut back, 0 bases at V and 3 bases at J, with 10 bases in the middle. The CDR3 bases are TGCGCCAGCAGCTTGGATAGCAGTGACTACGAGCAGTACTTC. Residues: CASSLDSSDYEQYF.

This chain joins TRBV7-9 and TRBJ1-4, with TRBD1 matching over 7 bases. CDR3 length: 16 residues. J gave up 4 bases and V 8 bases, and 13 bases lay outside the gene matches. Germline values: CDR1 SEHNR, CDR2 FQNEAQ (reference sequence). Here the CDR3 reads CASSLVGTASNEKLFF. The DNA for the CDR3 is TGTGCCAGCTCCCTTGTAGGGACAGCGAGTAATGAAAAACTGTTTTTT.

The chain recombines TRBV25-1 with TRBJ1-6; maybe TRBD1 (5 bases). Trimming took off 4 bases at V and 9 bases at J, with 13 bases between the two ends. CDR3 length equals 14 residues. Germline V gene data show CDR1 as MGHDK and CDR2 as SYGVNS. CDR3 in amino acids: CASSVGGESSPLHF. The CDR3 bases are TGTGCCAGCAGTGTGGGGGGTGAGAGTTCACCCCTCCACTTT.

J is TRBJ1-3 and V is TRBV10-3; D call uncertain. Per germline, CDR1 ENHRY and CDR2 SYGVKD. The CDR3 sequence is 13 residues long. V dropped 3 bases and J dropped 4 bases, with 7 bases sitting between them. CDR3 nucleotides: TGTGCCATCAGTGATCCGGGGGGAAACACCATATATTTT. Encoded protein: CAISDPGGNTIYF.

The table lists this clone with a count of one. The CDR3 sequence: CASSPSGRAEGTQYF. The DNA of the CDR3 is TGTGCCAGCAGCCCTAGCGGGAGGGCCGAGGGGACGCAGTATTTT. The rearrangement joins TRBV7-7 to TRBJ2-3, with TRBD2 identical over 12 bases. Germline CDR1 reads SSHAT; CDR2 reads FNYEAQ (reference sequence). V lost 5 bases to trimming and J lost 9 bases; unmatched junction nucleotides: 9. The CDR3 is made up of 15 amino acids.

The chain links TRBV7-8 to TRBJ2-1, with D maybe TRBD2 (5 bases). Trimming removed 5 bases from V and 7 bases from J, with 12 bases in between. The CDR3 runs to 13 residues. CDR1 SGHVS and CDR2 FQNEAQ come from the germline V gene. CDR3 amino acids: CASSLRGWNEQFF. CDR3 nucleotides: TGTGCCAGCAGCCTCCGAGGGTGGAATGAGCAGTTCTTC.

The J gene is TRBJ1-2, the V gene TRBV6-6, with 9 bases identical to TRBD1. The trim removed 5 bases at V and 1 base at J, leaving 8 bases unmatched. The CDR3 totals 16 residues. Germline CDR1 MNHNY, CDR2 SVGAGI (reference sequence). CDR3: CASSPPGQGSNYGYTF. CDR3 DNA sequence: TGTGCCAGCAGTCCGCCCGGACAGGGGAGTAACTATGGCTACACCTTC.

The chain recombines TRBV4-3 with TRBJ1-3; 8 nucleotides align to TRBD1. Trimming removed 1 base from V and 11 bases from J; junction bases left unmatched: 13. Per the germline V gene, CDR1 is LGHNA and CDR2 is YSLEER. The CDR3 sequence is 16 residues long. Here the CDR3 reads CASSQVAGQGTSAIYF. CDR3 DNA sequence: TGCGCCAGCAGCCAAGTTGCAGGACAGGGAACATCAGCCATATATTTT.

The chain carries TRBV15 and TRBJ2-5; D remains unclear. The CDR3 has 12 residues. V was pared by 5 bases and J by 4 bases, with 8 bases between. Germline assignment: CDR1 LNHNV and CDR2 YYDKDF (reference sequence). The CDR3 here is CATSRVGETQYF. CDR3 bases: TGTGCCACCAGCCGGGTGGGAGAGACCCAGTACTTC.

This chain joins TRBV9 and TRBJ2-7, with 7 bases identical to TRBD2. There are 15 residues in the CDR3. Germline CDR1 reads SGDLS; CDR2 reads YYNGEE. Losses at the gene ends were 0 bases for V and 7 bases for J; bases not matched to a gene: 10. CDR3 nucleotide sequence: TGTGCCAGCAGCGTAGGGGGTCTGCAGGGAGGGGAGCAGTACTTC. The encoded protein is CASSVGGLQGGEQYF.

This clone was recorded a few times. This chain's CDR3 is CASGGAPWSREQYF. CDR3 DNA sequence: TGTGCCAGCGGGGGGGCCCCCTGGTCGAGAGAGCAGTACTTC. V is TRBV28 and J is TRBJ2-7; perhaps TRBD2 as D (7 bases). The germline gives CDR1 MDHEN, CDR2 SYDVKM. The CDR3 runs 14 residues. V lost 8 bases to trimming and J lost 7 bases, with 21 bases between them.

The chain uses TRBV29-1 and TRBJ2-2; 7 positions agree with TRBD1. Germline V CDR1 and CDR2: SQVTM, ANQGSEA. The ends lost 6 bases at V and 4 bases at J; junction bases unmatched: 8. The CDR3 runs 14 residues. Here the CDR3 reads CSVARDSGTGELFF. The DNA for the CDR3 is TGCAGCGTGGCCCGGGACAGCGGCACCGGGGAGCTGTTTTTT.

This chain joins TRBV29-1 and TRBJ1-3, with D perhaps matching TRBD1 (5 bases). V lost 2 bases, J lost 4 bases, and 9 bases lay in between. Germline V gene lookup returns CDR1 SQVTM and CDR2 ANQGSEA. CDR3 length: 13 residues. Here the CDR3 reads CSVEKGSGNTIYF. DNA for the CDR3: TGCAGCGTTGAAAAGGGGTCCGGAAACACCATATATTTT.

CDR3 bases: TGTGCCAGCAGTGACTCCGACAGCAGGGCTGGAAACACCATATATTTT. Residues: CASSDSDSRAGNTIYF. The V and J genes are TRBV6-4 and TRBJ1-3; possibly TRBD1 for D (5 bases). Germline V CDR1 and CDR2: MRHNA, SNTAGT. Trimming removed 0 bases from V and 2 bases from J, with 11 bases in between. The CDR3 covers 16 residues.

The V and J genes are TRBV29-1 and TRBJ1-1, with 7 bases aligning to TRBD1. Germline-derived CDR1 and CDR2 are SQVTM and ANQGSEA. V lost 7 bases and J lost 0; bases outside the gene matches: 11. This CDR3 contains 15 residues. The CDR3 coding sequence is TGCAGCGCAAAAGGGGGCTGGGGAATGAACACTGAAGCTTTCTTT. As protein: CSAKGGWGMNTEAFF.

V and J are TRBV12-2 and TRBJ1-3. TRBV12-2 is assigned pseudogene status. There are 15 residues in the CDR3. Here the CDR3 DNA reads TGTGCAAGTCGCTTACAAGCAGAGGAAGGAAACACCATATATTTT. Translation: CASRLQAEEGNTIYF.

This clone was observed once. This chain joins TRBV5-1 and TRBJ1-4; D remains ambiguous. CDR3 size: 16 residues. The V gene lost 0 bases and the J gene lost 0 bases, with 9 bases spanning the gap. The V gene's germline CDR1 is SGHRS and CDR2 YFSETQ. CDR3 region: CASSLAATATNEKLFF. Here the CDR3 DNA reads TGCGCCAGCAGCTTGGCCGCAACAGCAACTAATGAAAAACTGTTTTTT.

The chain combines TRBV3-1 (or the pseudogene TRBV3-2) with TRBJ2-1; D ambiguous. Germline V gene data show CDR1 as LGHDT and CDR2 as YNNKEL (reference sequence). This CDR3 has 11 amino acids. Trimming took off 1 base at V and 9 bases at J, with 4 bases between the two ends. CDR3 bases: TGTGCCAGCAGCCAAGCTATTGAGCAGTTCTTC. It is translated as CASSQAIEQFF.

CDR3 in DNA: TGTGCCAGCAGCGGGGACATGGGCAATTCACCCCTCCACTTT. Residues: CASSGDMGNSPLHF. The chain is built from TRBV5-6 and TRBJ1-6, with D perhaps matching TRBD1 (6 bases). Per the germline V gene, CDR1 is SGHDT and CDR2 is YYEEEE. V shed 4 bases and J shed 7 bases, with 12 bases lying between them. The length of the CDR3 is 14 residues.